The 17 T cell receptor beta chains below come from one sample, sequenced in a study of cytomegalovirus exposure and HLA in healthy donors. 13 Jbeta primers and 60 Vbeta primers were used for the PCR. The table came from immunoSEQ multiplex PCR; TCRdb's copy has only in-frame clones and leaves some out. The sample shows more than 50,000 clones, about 73% of them seen only once. The sequenced sample consisted of PBMCs. Source of these receptors: an older woman in good health and CMV-seropositive.

The chain joins TRBV6-6 to TRBJ2-7; TRBD1 is a possible D gene (5 bases). Trimming cost V 6 bases and J 2 bases, with 11 bases left between them. The V gene's germline CDR1 is MNHNY and CDR2 SVGAGI (reference sequence). The CDR3 covers 13 residues. The CDR3 bases are TGTGCCAGCAGCCCCGAGACAGCCTACGAGCAGTACTTC. Protein sequence: CASSPETAYEQYF.

The rearrangement joins TRBV19 to TRBJ2-1; TRBD2 matches 9 bases. The CDR3 is made up of 14 amino acids. Trimming removed 5 bases from V and 5 bases from J; junction bases left unmatched: 4. From germline, CDR1 is LNHDA and CDR2 SQIVND (reference sequence). The CDR3 DNA is TGTGCCAGTAGTTCCTGGACTAGCGACAATGAGCAGTTCTTC. Its translation is CASSSWTSDNEQFF.

As for this clone: The junction does not match germline at one end; this may be a read error. CDR3 amino acids: CACSPNSGAGTGELFF. The CDR3 nucleotides are TGTGCCTGCAGCCCGAATAGCGGGGCGGGCACCGGGGAGCTGTTTTTT. J is TRBJ2-2 and V is TRBV6-6; 8 bases agree with TRBD2. This CDR3 spans 16 amino acids. CDR1 and CDR2 from the germline V gene are MNHNY and SVGAGI (reference sequence).

About this clone: The sample holds other DNA sequences that translate to the same CDR3. This chain uses TRBV18 with TRBJ1-5, with 9 bases aligning to TRBD1. CDR1 and CDR2 from the germline V gene are KGHSH and LQKENI. There are 16 residues in the CDR3. V was clipped by 3 bases and J by 0 bases; unmatched bases: 3. DNA for the CDR3: TGTGCCAGCTCACCTACGGGACAGGGTAGCAATCAGCCCCAGCATTTT. It translates to CASSPTGQGSNQPQHF.

This clone was picked up a small number of times. The J gene is TRBJ1-1, the V gene TRBV27; D perhaps matches TRBD1 (6 bases). CDR3 length: 15 amino acids. Germline V CDR1 and CDR2: MNHEY, SMNVEV (reference sequence). V gave up 2 bases and J gave up 5 bases, with 15 bases separating them. This CDR3 reads CASSLKTGRGTEAFF. CDR3 DNA sequence: TGTGCCAGCAGTTTAAAAACAGGGAGGGGGACTGAAGCTTTCTTT.

Only a few counts were recorded for this clone. The chain has TRBV7-6 and TRBJ1-4; D may be TRBD1 (6 bases). Trimming removed 2 bases from V and 0 bases from J, with 19 bases in between. The CDR3 has 19 residues. Germline V gene data show CDR1 as SGHVS and CDR2 as FNYEAQ. Here the CDR3 reads CASSLRGADPFATNEKLFF. CDR3 in DNA: TGTGCCAGCAGCTTACGGGGGGCTGATCCCTTTGCAACTAATGAAAAACTGTTTTTT.

This chain links TRBV19 with TRBJ1-4, with D possibly being TRBD1 (6 bases). Trimming removed 7 bases at V and 6 bases at J, with 12 bases between. The germline V gene has CDR1 LNHDA and CDR2 SQIVND (reference sequence). This CDR3 contains 13 residues. DNA for the CDR3: TGTGCCAGTAACGTCAGGGGTGATGAAAAACTGTTTTTT. Protein product: CASNVRGDEKLFF.

This clone was counted only a few times. The J gene is TRBJ1-2, the V gene TRBV6-5; D is possibly TRBD1 (6 bases). Trimming removed 5 bases at V and 6 bases at J, with 13 bases between. The CDR3 is 13 residues long. Per the germline V gene, CDR1 is MNHEY and CDR2 is SVGAGI. The CDR3 reads CASSITGFDGYTF. The CDR3 region has the DNA TGTGCCAGCAGTATTACAGGGTTTGATGGCTACACCTTC.

The rearrangement links TRBV6-4 to TRBJ1-1; TRBD1 is a possible D gene (5 bases). V lost 6 bases and J 0 bases, leaving 14 bases between the germline ends. CDR1 is MRHNA, CDR2 SNTAGT, per germline. The CDR3 covers 15 residues. The CDR3 bases are TGTGCCAGCAGGGCGGCGGCAGGGATGAACACTGAAGCTTTCTTT. It codes for CASRAAAGMNTEAFF.

The chain has TRBV11-2 and TRBJ1-2; D gene uncertain. In germline, CDR1 is SGHAT, CDR2 FQNNGV. There are 14 residues in the CDR3. Trimming cost V 3 bases and J 4 bases, with 12 bases left between them. The DNA of the CDR3 is TGTGCCAGCAGCTTCCCCGCGAGTCCCTATGGCTACACCTTC. Translating gives CASSFPASPYGYTF.

The chain links TRBV7-2 to TRBJ2-1; D may be TRBD2 (6 bases). The CDR3 has 17 amino acids. The germline gives CDR1 SGHTA, CDR2 FQGNSA. The V gene lost 5 bases and the J gene lost 7 bases, with 24 bases spanning the gap. The CDR3 here is CASSPIQTGGRGNEQFF. DNA for the CDR3: TGTGCCAGCAGCCCAATACAAACAGGAGGGCGTGGTAATGAGCAGTTCTTC.

The J gene is TRBJ2-2, the V gene TRBV4-3; TRBD2 matches at 8 bases. CDR3 length equals 18 residues. Trimming removed 0 bases from V and 3 bases from J; junction bases left unmatched: 9. Looked up from germline, CDR1 is LGHNA and CDR2 is YSLEER. CDR3 sequence reads: CASSQDRESGGYTGELFF. The CDR3 DNA is TGCGCCAGCAGCCAAGATAGGGAGTCGGGGGGGTACACCGGGGAGCTGTTTTTT.

Only a few counts were recorded for this clone. The chain has TRBV19 and TRBJ2-4; D might be TRBD1 (6 bases). The CDR3 has 16 amino acids. V was cut by 2 bases and J by 3 bases, with 14 bases left in between. CDR1 is LNHDA, CDR2 SQIVND, per germline (reference sequence). CDR3 protein: CASSISGARGKNIQYF. DNA for the CDR3: TGTGCCAGTAGTATATCAGGGGCTAGGGGCAAAAACATTCAGTACTTC.

The chain is built from TRBV27 and TRBJ1-2; TRBD1 matches 7 bases. This CDR3 has 14 amino acids. CDR1 is MNHEY, CDR2 SMNVEV, per germline (reference sequence). V was pared by 8 bases and J by 6 bases, with 12 bases of the junction left unmatched. The CDR3 region is CASLPRGQYHGYTF. CDR3 DNA sequence: TGTGCCAGCCTCCCCAGGGGACAGTATCATGGCTACACCTTC.

About this clone itself: At the DNA level, this CDR3 is encoded by other sequences in the same sample as well. This chain connects TRBV18 to TRBJ2-1, with TRBD2 matching over 7 bases. CDR1 KGHSH and CDR2 LQKENI come from the germline V gene. This CDR3 has 12 residues. V gave up 6 bases and J gave up 8 bases; unmatched junction bases: 4. CDR3 loop: CASSPTSDEQFF. CDR3 coding DNA: TGTGCCAGCTCGCCCACTAGCGATGAGCAGTTCTTC.

This clone was seen a single time. The gene calls are TRBV7-2 and TRBJ2-3; 8 bases map to TRBD2. This CDR3 contains 13 residues. CDR1 is SGHTA, CDR2 FQGNSA, per germline. The CDR3 region is CSTGGAPPDTQYF. CDR3 in DNA: TGTTCCACCGGGGGGGCCCCCCCAGATACGCAGTATTTT.

The chain has TRBV5-1 and TRBJ2-7; D is perhaps TRBD2 (5 bases). V was pared by 0 bases and J by 6 bases, with 13 bases between. CDR1 and CDR2 (germline): SGHRS, YFSETQ. This CDR3 region has 14 residues. The CDR3 loop is CASSLGLEAGEQYF. DNA for the CDR3: TGCGCCAGCAGCTTGGGGCTAGAGGCGGGCGAGCAGTACTTC.